Listed below are T cell receptor beta chains from one sample, sequenced in a study of T cells in narcolepsy. The repertoire was sequenced with immunoSEQ multiplex PCR; TCRdb's copy has only in-frame clones and lacks some. Altogether fewer than 35,000 clones are present, under 85% being singletons, with the ten largest covering roughly 0.7%. The specimen was memory (CD45RA-) CD4+ T cells from blood. These receptors were taken from a human donor in good health. Both conserved end residues are part of each CDR3.

v_gene: TRBV25-1
j_gene: TRBJ1-1
CDR3aa: CASIFQGGTEAFF

v_gene: TRBV18
j_gene: TRBJ2-1
CDR3aa: CASSLGTYDEQFF

v_gene: TRBV11-2
j_gene: TRBJ2-7
CDR3aa: CASSLPTSGGLGHEQYF

v_gene: TRBV28
j_gene: TRBJ1-3
CDR3aa: CASSVPQTFSGNTIYF

v_gene: TRBV5-1
j_gene: TRBJ1-1
CDR3aa: CASSLDGHLNTEAFF

v_gene: TRBV25-1
j_gene: TRBJ1-2
CDR3aa: CASSSAGVYGYTF

v_gene: TRBV27
j_gene: -
CDR3aa: CASSLVAGRSYEQYF

v_gene: TRBV7-2
j_gene: TRBJ2-5
CDR3aa: CASSFMGGETQYF

v_gene: TRBV7-6
j_gene: TRBJ2-3
CDR3aa: CASSLVPGLAADTQYF

v_gene: TRBV7-9
j_gene: TRBJ1-4
CDR3aa: CASDGEHPGEKLFF

v_gene: TRBV4-1
j_gene: TRBJ1-2
CDR3aa: CASSQLLGVFYGHTF

v_gene: TRBV2
j_gene: TRBJ2-1
CDR3aa: CASSARLAGGNEQFF

v_gene: TRBV5-4
j_gene: TRBJ2-1
CDR3aa: CASSLGQGSYNEQFF

v_gene: TRBV11-3
j_gene: TRBJ1-1
CDR3aa: CASSQGHKNTEAFF

v_gene: TRBV29-1
j_gene: TRBJ2-3
CDR3aa: CSVDVGTDTQYF

v_gene: TRBV13
j_gene: TRBJ2-3
CDR3aa: CASSSSPRTASTDTQYF